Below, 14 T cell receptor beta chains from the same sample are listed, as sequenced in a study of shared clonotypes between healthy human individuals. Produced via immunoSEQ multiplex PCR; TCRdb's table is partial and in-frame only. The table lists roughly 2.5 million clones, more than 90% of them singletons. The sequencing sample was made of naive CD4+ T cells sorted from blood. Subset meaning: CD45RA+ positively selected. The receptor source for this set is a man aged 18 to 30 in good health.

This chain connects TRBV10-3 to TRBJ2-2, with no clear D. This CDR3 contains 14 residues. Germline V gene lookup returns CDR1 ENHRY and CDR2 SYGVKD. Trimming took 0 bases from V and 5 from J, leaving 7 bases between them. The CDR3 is CAISESRETGELFF. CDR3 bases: TGTGCCATCAGTGAGTCAAGGGAAACCGGGGAGCTGTTTTTT.

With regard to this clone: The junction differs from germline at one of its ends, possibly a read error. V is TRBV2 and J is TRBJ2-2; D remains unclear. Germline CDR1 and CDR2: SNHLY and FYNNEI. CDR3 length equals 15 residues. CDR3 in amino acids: CASSLLQKNPGELFF. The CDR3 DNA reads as TGTGCCAGCAGTCTCTTACAGAAGAACCCCGGGGAGCTGTTTTTT.

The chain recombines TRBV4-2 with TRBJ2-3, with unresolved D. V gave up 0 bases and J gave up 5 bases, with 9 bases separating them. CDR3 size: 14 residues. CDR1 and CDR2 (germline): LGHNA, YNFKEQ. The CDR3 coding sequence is TGTGCCAGCAGCCAAGATCCTCTAGGAGATACGCAGTATTTT. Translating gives CASSQDPLGDTQYF.

The CDR3 region is CASRQSDQPQHF. As DNA, the CDR3 is TGTGCCAGTAGACAGTCTGATCAGCCCCAGCATTTT. The chain employs TRBV2 and TRBJ1-5, with D possibly being TRBD1 (5 bases). Germline V gives CDR1 SNHLY, CDR2 FYNNEI. The CDR3 extends over 12 amino acids. V lost 9 bases and J 5 bases, leaving 11 bases between the germline ends.

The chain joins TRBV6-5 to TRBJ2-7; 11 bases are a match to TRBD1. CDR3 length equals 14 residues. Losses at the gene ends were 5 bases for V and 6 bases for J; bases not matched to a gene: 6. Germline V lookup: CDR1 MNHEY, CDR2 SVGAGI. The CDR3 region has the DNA TGTGCCAGCAGTCCAGGGACAGGGGGTACCGAGCAGTACTTC. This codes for CASSPGTGGTEQYF.

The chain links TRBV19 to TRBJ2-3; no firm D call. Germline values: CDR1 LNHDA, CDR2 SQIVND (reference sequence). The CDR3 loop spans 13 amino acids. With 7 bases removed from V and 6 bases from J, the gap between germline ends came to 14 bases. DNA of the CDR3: TGTGCCAGTAAAAGGGCAGGCGAGGATACGCAGTATTTT. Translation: CASKRAGEDTQYF.

In DNA form, the CDR3 reads TGTGCCAGCTCACCCGAGACCTGGGGACCCCCAAGCACAGATACGCAGTATTTT. Amino acids: CASSPETWGPPSTDTQYF. J is TRBJ2-3 and V is TRBV18; D is perhaps TRBD1 or TRBD2 (5 bases each). The CDR3 loop spans 18 amino acids. V was shortened by 3 bases and J by 0 bases, with 19 bases between the two germline ends. Germline V gives CDR1 KGHSH, CDR2 LQKENI.

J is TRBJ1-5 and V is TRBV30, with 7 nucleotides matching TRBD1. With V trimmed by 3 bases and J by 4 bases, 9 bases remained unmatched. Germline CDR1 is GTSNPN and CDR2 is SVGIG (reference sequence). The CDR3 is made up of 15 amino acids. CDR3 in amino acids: CAWSPPDRVNQPQHF. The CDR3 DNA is TGTGCCTGGAGCCCACCCGACAGGGTTAATCAGCCCCAGCATTTT.

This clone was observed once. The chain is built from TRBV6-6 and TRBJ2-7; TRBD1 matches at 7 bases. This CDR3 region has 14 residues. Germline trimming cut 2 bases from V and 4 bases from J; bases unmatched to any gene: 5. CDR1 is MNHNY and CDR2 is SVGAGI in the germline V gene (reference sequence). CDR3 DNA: TGTGCCAGCAGTTACGGGACAGCCCCGTACGAGCAGTACTTC. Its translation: CASSYGTAPYEQYF.

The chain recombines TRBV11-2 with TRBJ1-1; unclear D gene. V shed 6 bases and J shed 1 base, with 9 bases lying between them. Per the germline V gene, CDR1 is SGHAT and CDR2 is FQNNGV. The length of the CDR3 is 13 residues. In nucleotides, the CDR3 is TGTGCCAGCAGGATAGGTTGGAACACTGAAGCTTTCTTT. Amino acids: CASRIGWNTEAFF.

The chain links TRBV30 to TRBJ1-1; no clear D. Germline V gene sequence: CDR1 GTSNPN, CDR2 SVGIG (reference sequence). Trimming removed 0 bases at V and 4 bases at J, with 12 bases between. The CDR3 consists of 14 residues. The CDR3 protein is CAWSVLREGTEAFF. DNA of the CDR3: TGTGCCTGGAGTGTACTAAGGGAGGGCACTGAAGCTTTCTTT.

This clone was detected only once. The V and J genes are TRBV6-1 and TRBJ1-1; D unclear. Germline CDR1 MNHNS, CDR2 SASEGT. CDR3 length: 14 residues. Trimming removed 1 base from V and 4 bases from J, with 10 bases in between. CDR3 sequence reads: CASSEGWGITEAFF. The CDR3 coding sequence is TGTGCCAGCAGTGAAGGGTGGGGAATCACTGAAGCTTTCTTT.

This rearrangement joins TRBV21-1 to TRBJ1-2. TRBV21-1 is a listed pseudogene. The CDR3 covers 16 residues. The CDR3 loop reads CASRSSSLIRERGYTF. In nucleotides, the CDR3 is TGTGCCAGCAGATCGAGTTCCTTAATAAGGGAAAGGGGCTACACCTTC.

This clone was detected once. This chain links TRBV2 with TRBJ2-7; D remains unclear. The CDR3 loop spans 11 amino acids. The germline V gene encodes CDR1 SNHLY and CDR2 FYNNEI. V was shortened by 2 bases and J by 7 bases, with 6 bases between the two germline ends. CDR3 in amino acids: CASSEKPEQYF. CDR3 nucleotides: TGTGCCAGCAGTGAAAAGCCAGAGCAGTACTTC.